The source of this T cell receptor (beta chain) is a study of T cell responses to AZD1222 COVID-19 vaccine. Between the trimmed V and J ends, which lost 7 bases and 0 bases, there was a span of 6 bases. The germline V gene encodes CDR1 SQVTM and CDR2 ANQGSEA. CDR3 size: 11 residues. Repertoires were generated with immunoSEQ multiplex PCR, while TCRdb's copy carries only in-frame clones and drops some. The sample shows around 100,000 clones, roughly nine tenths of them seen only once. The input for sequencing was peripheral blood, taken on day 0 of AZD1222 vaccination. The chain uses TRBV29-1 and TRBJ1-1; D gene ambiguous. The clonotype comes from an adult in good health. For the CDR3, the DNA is TGCAGCGCTCAACTGAACACTGAAGCTTTCTTT. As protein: CSAQLNTEAFF.